This T cell receptor (beta chain) is drawn from a study of regulatory T cells in long-lasting Graves disease. Study-wide findings and caveats: Under persistent disease, TRBV28, TRBJ1-2 and TRBJ2-5 were used preferentially.

The sample's time point: newly diagnosed GD, antithyroid drugs for less than 3 months. PBMCs were the source of the RNA used for TCR sequencing. Arm-PCR of CDR3 regions and iRepertoire HTBI primers were the basis on which TCR beta libraries were built. TCRdb redid the calling of the multiplex PCR reads with MiXCR, one entry per CDR3 protein. Of some 410,000 distinct CDR3 sequences listed, about a sixth are singletons. As to this clonotype: The target antigen is unknown.

V lost 6 bases, J lost 1 base, and 11 bases lay in between. This CDR3 is built from 14 residues. Looked up from germline, CDR1 is MNHNS and CDR2 is SASEGT. The sample was also reused in another study, on T cells in Graves' hyperthyroidism and ophthalmopathy. That paper adds: Diagnoses were established using clinical symptoms, serum thyroxine and TRAb, thyroid ultrasound and orbital computed tomography. During a first-round RT-PCR of the TCR CDR3, the HTBI primer set was used.

This sequence originates from a woman in her twenties or thirties with Graves disease. The sample in question was peripheral blood mononuclear cells (PBMCs), obtained at new diagnosis, from a patient treated with antithyroid drugs. V is TRBV6-1 and J is TRBJ2-3, with D perhaps being TRBD1 or TRBD2 (5 bases each). The CDR3 reads CASSSRGRTDTQYF. CDR3 sequence (DNA): TGTGCCAGCAGCTCGAGGGGCCGCACAGATACGCAGTATTTT.